This T cell receptor beta chain was observed in a study of type 1 regulatory T cells. In the case of this clonotype: The antigen is undetermined.

Via MiXCR, TCRdb re-called the reads, giving one row per CDR3 protein. The table has about 68,000 distinct CDR3 sequences, about 69% seen once; the top ten hold 7.6%. The germline V gene encodes CDR1 SNHLY and CDR2 FYNNEI. This CDR3 region has 16 residues. V gave up 7 bases and J gave up 4 bases; unmatched junction bases: 10. Sequencing input: cultured T cells, either the whole culture or a sorted T cell fraction (not recorded which). Subset here: Tr1-enriched cell product generated in vitro against host alloantigens. The clonotype originates from a human donor in good health. The chain employs TRBV2 and TRBJ2-5; 12 nucleotides align to TRBD2. The CDR3 reads CASTIRLAGVRETQYF. As DNA, the CDR3 is TGTGCCAGCACCATTCGACTAGCGGGAGTACGAGAGACCCAGTACTTC.